One and the same sample provided the 18 T cell receptor beta chains below, sequenced in a study of blood T cell repertoires in COVID-19. The table came from immunoSEQ multiplex PCR; TCRdb's copy has only in-frame clones and leaves some out. The data show about 250,000 clones, with about 93% seen just once and 1.5% to 2% held by the top ten. Sequenced sample: PBMCs or T cells enriched from blood (not recorded which). These receptors originate from a woman in her late teens or twenties who had recovered from COVID-19.

This clone was seen a few times. The chain couples TRBV5-4 to TRBJ2-7; 7 positions agree with TRBD2. V trimming: 5 bases; J trimming: 3 bases; junction bases outside the gene matches: 5. The CDR3 covers 13 residues. The V gene's germline CDR1 is SGHNT and CDR2 YYREEE (reference sequence). CDR3 sequence (DNA): TGTGCCAGCAGTGGCGGGGGAGTCTACGAGCAGTACTTC. It is translated as CASSGGGVYEQYF.

The gene calls are TRBV5-4 and TRBJ1-2; D gene ambiguous. V gave up 5 bases and J gave up 8 bases, with 16 bases separating them. Germline CDR1 reads SGHNT; CDR2 reads YYREEE (reference sequence). This CDR3 has 13 residues. CDR3 DNA: TGTGCCAGCAGTCGAAAACCCACCAGAGGCTACACCTTC. This codes for CASSRKPTRGYTF.

The chain couples TRBV18 to TRBJ2-1; 8 positions match TRBD2. The germline CDR1 and CDR2 sequences are KGHSH and LQKENI. There are 15 residues in the CDR3. J gave up 8 bases and V 1 base, and 7 bases lay outside the gene matches. CDR3 sequence: CASSPLIGLAHEQFF. In nucleotides, the CDR3 is TGTGCCAGCTCACCACTGATTGGACTAGCCCATGAGCAGTTCTTC. The whole variable domain, remainder taken from reference TRBV18 and TRBJ2-1, is NAGVMQNPRHLVRRRGQEARLRCSPMKGHSHVYWYRQLPEEGLKFMVYLQKENIIDESGMPKERFSAEFPKEGPSILRIQQVVRGDSAAYFCASSPLIGLAHEQFFGPGTRLTVL.

The chain recombines TRBV6-5 with TRBJ1-1, with TRBD1 matching over 8 bases. The CDR3 spans 14 residues. CDR1 and CDR2 from the germline V gene are MNHEY and SVGAGI. V gave up 6 bases and J gave up 6 bases; unmatched junction bases: 9. Here the CDR3 reads CASSRRQGRSEAFF. As DNA, the CDR3 is TGTGCCAGCAGCCGCCGACAGGGGCGGTCTGAAGCTTTCTTT.

The chain uses TRBV11-3 and TRBJ2-7; a weak D match, TRBD1 (6 bases). CDR3 length: 15 residues. Germline V gene lookup returns CDR1 SGHNT and CDR2 YENEEA. The V and J ends lost 3 bases and 1 base respectively, with 13 bases between them. The CDR3 reads CASSFGGQQSYEQYF. CDR3 DNA: TGTGCCAGCAGCTTTGGAGGACAGCAATCCTACGAGCAGTACTTC.

As DNA, the CDR3 is TGTGCCAGCAGTTACTCCGCGAGGACCTACGAGCAGTACTTC. It yields the protein CASSYSARTYEQYF. The chain links TRBV6-5 to TRBJ2-7, with D uncertain. V was trimmed by 0 bases and J by 2 bases, leaving 8 bases between them. Germline lookup yields CDR1 MNHEY and CDR2 SVGAGI. This CDR3 has 14 amino acids.

The V call is TRBV7-3, the J call TRBJ2-1; 13 positions match TRBD2. CDR1 and CDR2 (germline): SGHTA, FQGTGA. There are 17 residues in the CDR3. The V and J ends lost 0 bases and 6 bases, in that order; junction bases with no gene match: 5. CDR3 residues: CASSLTPGTSGINEQFF. The DNA of the CDR3 is TGTGCCAGCAGCTTAACGCCGGGGACTAGCGGGATCAATGAGCAGTTCTTC. Drawing the rest from reference TRBV7-3 and TRBJ2-1, the complete variable domain is GAGVSQTPSNKVTEKGKYVELRCDPISGHTALYWYRQSLGQGPEFLIYFQGTGAADDSGLPNDRFFAVRPEGSVSTLKIQRTERGDSAVYLCASSLTPGTSGINEQFFGPGTRLTVL.

This clone was detected only once. The V and J genes are TRBV7-2 and TRBJ1-1; tentatively, D is TRBD1 (5 bases). V lost 2 bases to trimming and J lost 2 bases, with 9 bases between them. CDR1 and CDR2 (germline): SGHTA, FQGNSA. This CDR3 has 14 amino acids. The CDR3, as DNA: TGTGCCAGCAGCTTATACGGGGGAAACACTGAAGCTTTCTTT. This translates into CASSLYGGNTEAFF.

This sequence joins TRBV6-5 and TRBJ1-2, with D perhaps matching TRBD1 (6 bases). The V and J ends lost 8 bases and 6 bases respectively, with 19 bases between them. The CDR3 totals 14 residues. The germline V gene encodes CDR1 MNHEY and CDR2 SVGAGI. The CDR3 coding sequence is TGTGCCAGCGCATTGCTACAGGGTGTGGATGGCTACACCTTC. Translated: CASALLQGVDGYTF.

The chain recombines TRBV10-3 with TRBJ2-1; perhaps TRBD2 as D (6 bases). The CDR3 totals 16 residues. CDR1 and CDR2 (germline): ENHRY, SYGVKD. Trimming left V 4 bases short and J 0 bases short, with 13 bases between. The DNA of the CDR3 is TGTGCCATCAGTGGTGATGACGGGAGCTCCTACAATGAGCAGTTCTTC. Encoded protein: CAISGDDGSSYNEQFF.

This chain uses TRBV6-5 with TRBJ1-5; maybe TRBD1 (6 bases). Germline values: CDR1 MNHEY, CDR2 SVGAGI. The V end was cut by 5 bases, the J end by 6 bases, with 14 bases between. The CDR3 is 14 amino acids. CDR3 sequence (DNA): TGTGCCAGCAGTCCAGGGGTTAAGACTCAGCCCCAGCATTTT. Its translation: CASSPGVKTQPQHF.

The chain uses TRBV20-1 and TRBJ1-4; possibly TRBD1 for D (5 bases). This CDR3 contains 15 residues. Per the germline V gene, CDR1 is DFQATT and CDR2 is SNEGSKA (reference sequence). V dropped 3 bases and J dropped 7 bases, with 18 bases sitting between them. CDR3 residues: CSASGGETDGEKLFF. CDR3 coding DNA: TGCAGTGCTAGTGGGGGGGAGACGGACGGTGAAAAACTGTTTTTT.

The rearrangement joins TRBV2 to TRBJ2-7; 11 bases map to TRBD1. Unmatched junction bases numbered 6, after V lost 8 bases and J lost 0 bases. This CDR3 is 15 amino acids long. Germline CDR1 and CDR2: SNHLY and FYNNEI. CDR3 protein: CASEGQGVTSYEQYF. CDR3 DNA: TGTGCCAGCGAGGGACAGGGGGTCACCTCCTACGAGCAGTACTTC.

The chain links TRBV3-1 (or the pseudogene TRBV3-2) to TRBJ1-4; 11 positions agree with TRBD1. Germline CDR1 LGHDT, CDR2 YNNKEL (reference sequence). CDR3 size: 15 residues. With 1 base clipped from V and 8 bases from J, the junction kept 3 bases outside the gene matches. The CDR3 nucleotides read TGTGCCAGCAGCCAAGGGACAGGGGGCGCCGAAAAACTGTTTTTT. Residues: CASSQGTGGAEKLFF.

The chain carries TRBV6-5 and TRBJ2-3, with a possible D match to TRBD1 (5 bases). The CDR3 extends over 15 amino acids. The V end was cut by 7 bases, the J end by 0 bases, with 14 bases between. CDR1 MNHEY and CDR2 SVGAGI come from the germline V gene. This chain's CDR3 is CASTFDWGSTDTQYF. The CDR3 nucleotides are TGTGCCAGCACCTTCGACTGGGGCAGCACAGATACGCAGTATTTT.

The V and J genes are TRBV14 and TRBJ2-7, with TRBD1 matching over 8 bases. With 9 bases clipped from V and 2 bases from J, the junction kept 6 bases outside the gene matches. This CDR3 region has 13 residues. Per germline, CDR1 SGHDN and CDR2 FVKESK. The CDR3 sequence is CARETGVPYEQYF. The CDR3 DNA reads TGTGCCAGAGAGACAGGGGTACCCTACGAGCAGTACTTC.

This chain uses TRBV18 with TRBJ2-3; D unclear. Germline assignment: CDR1 KGHSH and CDR2 LQKENI. The length of the CDR3 is 13 residues. V was pared by 0 bases and J by 4 bases, with 5 bases between. The CDR3 sequence: CASSPPSSDTQYF. CDR3 DNA: TGTGCCAGCTCACCACCCTCCTCAGATACGCAGTATTTT.

The rearrangement joins TRBV6-4 to TRBJ2-1, with 12 bases that match TRBD2. V trimming: 0 bases; J trimming: 6 bases; junction bases outside the gene matches: 6. There are 17 residues in the CDR3. The germline V gene has CDR1 MRHNA and CDR2 SNTAGT. CDR3 protein: CASSDSNGLAGSNEQFF. The CDR3 DNA sequence: TGTGCCAGCAGTGACTCGAACGGACTAGCGGGGTCCAATGAGCAGTTCTTC.